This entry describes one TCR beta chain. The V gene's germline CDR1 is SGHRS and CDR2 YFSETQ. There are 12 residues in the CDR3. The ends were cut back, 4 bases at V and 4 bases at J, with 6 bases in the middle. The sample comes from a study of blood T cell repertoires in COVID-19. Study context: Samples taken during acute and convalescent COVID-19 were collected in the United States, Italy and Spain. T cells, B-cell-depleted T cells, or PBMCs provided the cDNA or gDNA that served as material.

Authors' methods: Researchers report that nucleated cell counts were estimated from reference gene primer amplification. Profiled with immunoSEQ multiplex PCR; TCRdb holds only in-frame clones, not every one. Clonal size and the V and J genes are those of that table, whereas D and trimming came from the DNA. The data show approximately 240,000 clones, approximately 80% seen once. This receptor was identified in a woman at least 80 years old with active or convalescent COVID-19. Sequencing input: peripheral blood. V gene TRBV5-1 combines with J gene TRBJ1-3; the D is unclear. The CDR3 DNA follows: TGCGCCAGCAGCCCCGCGGGAAACACCATATATTTT. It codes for CASSPAGNTIYF.